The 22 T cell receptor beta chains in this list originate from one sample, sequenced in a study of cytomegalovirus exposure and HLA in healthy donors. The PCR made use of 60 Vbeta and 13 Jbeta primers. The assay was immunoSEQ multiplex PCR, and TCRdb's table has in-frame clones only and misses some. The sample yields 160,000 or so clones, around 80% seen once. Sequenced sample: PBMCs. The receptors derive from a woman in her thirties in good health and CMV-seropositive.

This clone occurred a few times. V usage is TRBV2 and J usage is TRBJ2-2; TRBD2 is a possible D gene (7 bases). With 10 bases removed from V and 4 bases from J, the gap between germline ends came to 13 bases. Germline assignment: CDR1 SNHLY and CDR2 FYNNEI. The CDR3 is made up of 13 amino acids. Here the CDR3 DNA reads TGTGCCAAGCAGAGGGGGGGCACCGGGGAGCTGTTTTTT. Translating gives CAKQRGGTGELFF.

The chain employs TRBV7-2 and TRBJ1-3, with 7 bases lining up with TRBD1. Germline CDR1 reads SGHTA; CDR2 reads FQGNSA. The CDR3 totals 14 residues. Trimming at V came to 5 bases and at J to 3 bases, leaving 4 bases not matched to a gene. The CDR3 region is CASSTRDSGNTIYF. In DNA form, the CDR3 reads TGTGCCAGCAGCACTAGGGACAGTGGAAACACCATATATTTT. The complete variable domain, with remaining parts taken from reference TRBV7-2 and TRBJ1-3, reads GAGVSQSPSNKVTEKGKDVELRCDPISGHTALYWYRQSLGQGLEFLIYFQGNSAPDKSGLPSDRFSAERTGGSVSTLTIQRTQQEDSAVYLCASSTRDSGNTIYFGEGSWLTVV.

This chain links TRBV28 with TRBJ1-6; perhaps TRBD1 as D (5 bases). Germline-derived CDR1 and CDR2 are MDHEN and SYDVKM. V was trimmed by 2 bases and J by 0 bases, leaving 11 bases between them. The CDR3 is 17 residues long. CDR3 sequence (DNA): TGTGCCAGCAGTTTAAGGTACAGGAGCTCCTATAATTCACCCCTCCACTTT. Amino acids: CASSLRYRSSYNSPLHF.

CDR3 region: CASSLGGEGEQFF. The DNA of the CDR3 is TGTGCCAGCAGCTTAGGGGGGGAGGGGGAGCAGTTCTTC. The chain links TRBV7-2 to TRBJ2-1; 7 positions agree with TRBD2. This CDR3 spans 13 amino acids. The germline CDR1 and CDR2 sequences are SGHTA and FQGNSA. J gave up 10 bases and V 1 base, and 4 bases lay outside the gene matches.

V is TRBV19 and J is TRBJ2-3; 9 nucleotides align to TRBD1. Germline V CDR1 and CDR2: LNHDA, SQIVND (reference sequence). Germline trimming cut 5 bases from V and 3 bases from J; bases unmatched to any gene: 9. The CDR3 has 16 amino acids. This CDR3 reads CASSRTGGRGTDTQYF. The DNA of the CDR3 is TGTGCCAGTAGTCGTACAGGGGGCAGAGGGACAGATACGCAGTATTTT.

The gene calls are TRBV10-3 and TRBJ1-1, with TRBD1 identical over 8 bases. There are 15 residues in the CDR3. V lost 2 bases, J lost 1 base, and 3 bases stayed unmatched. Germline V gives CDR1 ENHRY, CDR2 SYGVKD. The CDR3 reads CAISEPTGGNTEAFF. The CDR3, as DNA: TGTGCCATCAGTGAGCCCACAGGGGGGAACACTGAAGCTTTCTTT.

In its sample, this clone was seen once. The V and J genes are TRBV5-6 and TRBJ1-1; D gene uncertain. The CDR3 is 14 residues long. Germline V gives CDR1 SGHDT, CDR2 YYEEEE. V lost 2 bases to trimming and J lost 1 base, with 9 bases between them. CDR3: CASSFYSQNTEAFF. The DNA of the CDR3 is TGTGCCAGCAGCTTTTACTCTCAGAACACTGAAGCTTTCTTT.

CDR3 bases: TGCAGCGTTGAGGAGGAAGAGACCCAGTACTTC. It translates to CSVEEEETQYF. The chain couples TRBV29-1 to TRBJ2-5; D might be TRBD2 (5 bases). Germline loops: CDR1 SQVTM, CDR2 ANQGSEA. V lost 3 bases and J 3 bases, leaving 5 bases between the germline ends. The CDR3 extends over 11 amino acids. Drawing the rest from reference TRBV29-1 and TRBJ2-5, the complete variable domain is SAVISQKPSRDICQRGTSLTIQCQVDSQVTMMFWYRQQPGQSLTLIATANQGSEATYESGFVIDKFPISRPNLTFSTLTVSNMSPEDSSIYLCSVEEEETQYFGPGTRLLVL.

The CDR3 spells CASSLFPGDGYTF. CDR3 coding DNA: TGTGCCAGCAGTTTATTCCCAGGGGATGGCTACACCTTC. The gene calls are TRBV27 and TRBJ1-2; tentatively, D is TRBD1 (6 bases). The CDR3 runs 13 residues. CDR1 is MNHEY, CDR2 SMNVEV, per germline (reference sequence). The germline V and J ends were trimmed by 1 base and 6 bases, with 9 bases remaining between them.

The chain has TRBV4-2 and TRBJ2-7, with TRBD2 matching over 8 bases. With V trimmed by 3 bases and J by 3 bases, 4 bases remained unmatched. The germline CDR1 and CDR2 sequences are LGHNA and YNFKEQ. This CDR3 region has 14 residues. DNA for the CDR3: TGTGCCAGCAGCCATGCCCTAGCGGGCTACGAGCAGTACTTC. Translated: CASSHALAGYEQYF.

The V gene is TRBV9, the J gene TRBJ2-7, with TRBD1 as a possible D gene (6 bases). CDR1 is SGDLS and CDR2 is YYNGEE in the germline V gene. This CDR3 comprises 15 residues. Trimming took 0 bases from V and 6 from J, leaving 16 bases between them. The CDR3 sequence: CASSVAGQGIGEQYF. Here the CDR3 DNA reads TGTGCCAGCAGCGTAGCCGGTCAGGGGATCGGCGAGCAGTACTTC.

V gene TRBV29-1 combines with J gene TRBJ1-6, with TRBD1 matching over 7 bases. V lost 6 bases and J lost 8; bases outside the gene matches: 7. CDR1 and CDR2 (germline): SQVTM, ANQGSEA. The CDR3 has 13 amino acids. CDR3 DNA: TGCAGCGTCCGTGGGGACAGCGATTCACCCCTCCACTTT. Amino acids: CSVRGDSDSPLHF.

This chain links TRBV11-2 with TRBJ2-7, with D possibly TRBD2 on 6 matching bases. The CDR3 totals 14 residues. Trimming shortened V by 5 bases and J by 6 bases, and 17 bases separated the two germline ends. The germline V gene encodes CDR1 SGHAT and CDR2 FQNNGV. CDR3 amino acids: CASSPIRQGGEQYF. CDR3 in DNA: TGTGCCAGCAGCCCTATACGGCAGGGAGGCGAGCAGTACTTC.

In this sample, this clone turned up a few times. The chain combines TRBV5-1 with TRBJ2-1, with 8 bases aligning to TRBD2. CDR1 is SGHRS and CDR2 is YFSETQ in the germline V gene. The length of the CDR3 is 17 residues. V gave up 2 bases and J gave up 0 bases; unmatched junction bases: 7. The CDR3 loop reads CASSLGTSGSSYNEQFF. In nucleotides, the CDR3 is TGCGCCAGCAGCTTAGGAACTAGCGGTAGCTCCTACAATGAGCAGTTCTTC. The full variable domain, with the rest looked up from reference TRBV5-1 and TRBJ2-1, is KAGVTQTPRYLIKTRGQQVTLSCSPISGHRSVSWYQQTPGQGLQFLFEYFSETQRNKGNFPGRFSGRQFSNSRSEMNVSTLELGDSALYLCASSLGTSGSSYNEQFFGPGTRLTVL.

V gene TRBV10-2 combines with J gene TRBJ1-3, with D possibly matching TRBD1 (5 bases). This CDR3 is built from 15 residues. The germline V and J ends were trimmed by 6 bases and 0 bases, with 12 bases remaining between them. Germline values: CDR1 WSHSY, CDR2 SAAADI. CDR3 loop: CASRRGGGSGNTIYF. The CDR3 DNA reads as TGCGCCAGCAGAAGAGGCGGGGGCTCTGGAAACACCATATATTTT.

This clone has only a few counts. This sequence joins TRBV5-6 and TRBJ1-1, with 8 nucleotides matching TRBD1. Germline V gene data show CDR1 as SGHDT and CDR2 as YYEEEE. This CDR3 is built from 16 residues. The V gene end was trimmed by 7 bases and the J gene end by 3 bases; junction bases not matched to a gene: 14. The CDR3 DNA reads TGTGCCAGCGCGGAGACAGGGGATATTTCTTACACTGAAGCTTTCTTT. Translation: CASAETGDISYTEAFF.

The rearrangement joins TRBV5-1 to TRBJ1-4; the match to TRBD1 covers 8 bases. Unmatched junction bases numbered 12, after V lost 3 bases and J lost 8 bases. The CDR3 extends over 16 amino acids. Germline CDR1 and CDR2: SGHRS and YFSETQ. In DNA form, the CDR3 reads TGCGCCAGCAGCTGGACAGGGAGTACGCATAACGAAAAACTGTTTTTT. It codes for CASSWTGSTHNEKLFF.

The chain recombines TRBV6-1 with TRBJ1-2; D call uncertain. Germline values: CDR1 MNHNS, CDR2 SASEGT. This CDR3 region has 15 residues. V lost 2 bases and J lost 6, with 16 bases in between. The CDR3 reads CASSEQVVIANGYTF. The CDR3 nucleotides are TGTGCCAGCAGTGAACAGGTTGTCATCGCAAATGGCTACACCTTC.

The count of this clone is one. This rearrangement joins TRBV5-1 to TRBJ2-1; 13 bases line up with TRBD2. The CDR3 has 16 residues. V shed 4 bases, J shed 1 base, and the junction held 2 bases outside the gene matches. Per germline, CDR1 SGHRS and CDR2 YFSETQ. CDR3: CASSPGLAGSYNEQFF. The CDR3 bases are TGCGCCAGCAGCCCGGGACTAGCGGGGTCCTACAATGAGCAGTTCTTC.

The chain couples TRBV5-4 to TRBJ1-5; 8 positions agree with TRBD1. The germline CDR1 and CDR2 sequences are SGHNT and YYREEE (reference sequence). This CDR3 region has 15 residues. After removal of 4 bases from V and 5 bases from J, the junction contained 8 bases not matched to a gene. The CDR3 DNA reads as TGTGCCAGCAGCCTAGGACAGGGTAGGGATCAGCCCCAGCATTTT. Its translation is CASSLGQGRDQPQHF.

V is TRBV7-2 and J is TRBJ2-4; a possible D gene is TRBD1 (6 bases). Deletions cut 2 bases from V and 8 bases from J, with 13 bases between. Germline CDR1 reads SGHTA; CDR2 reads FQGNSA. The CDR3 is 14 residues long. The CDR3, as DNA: TGTGCCAGCAGCTTACTAGGGGGAGCGGACATTCAGTACTTC. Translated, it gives CASSLLGGADIQYF.

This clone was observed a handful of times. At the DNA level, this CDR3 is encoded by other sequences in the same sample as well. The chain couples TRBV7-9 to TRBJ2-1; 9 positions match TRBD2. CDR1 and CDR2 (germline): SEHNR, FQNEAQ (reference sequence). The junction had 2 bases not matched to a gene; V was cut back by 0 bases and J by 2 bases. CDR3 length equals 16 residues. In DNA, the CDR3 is TGTGCCAGCAGCTTAGCGCTAGCGGGGACCTACAATGAGCAGTTCTTC. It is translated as CASSLALAGTYNEQFF.